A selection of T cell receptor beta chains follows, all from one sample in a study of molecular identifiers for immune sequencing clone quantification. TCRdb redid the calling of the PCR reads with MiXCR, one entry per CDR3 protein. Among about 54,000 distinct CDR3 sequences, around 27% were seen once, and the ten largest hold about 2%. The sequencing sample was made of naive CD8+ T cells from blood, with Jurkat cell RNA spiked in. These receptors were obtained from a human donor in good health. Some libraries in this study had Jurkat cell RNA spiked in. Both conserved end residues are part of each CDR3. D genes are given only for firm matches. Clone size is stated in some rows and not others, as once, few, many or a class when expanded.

CATSLEFF	TGTGCCACCAGCTTGGAGTTCTTC	TRBV5-8	TRBJ2-1	8	-	-
CASSQITGVEQYF	TGCGCCAGCAGCCAGATAACAGGGGTCGAGCAGTACTTC	TRBV4-3	TRBJ2-7	13	many	TRBD1
CVGSETGYEQYF	TGTGTCGGCAGTGAGACAGGCTACGAGCAGTACTTC	TRBV25-1	TRBJ2-7	12	-	-
CASSSRDRGHTGELFF	TGTGCCAGCAGCTCCAGAGACAGGGGGCACACCGGGGAGCTGTTTTTT	TRBV7-9	TRBJ2-2	16	many	TRBD1
CASSLEGSWGLEETQYF	TGTGCCAGCAGCTTAGAAGGAAGTTGGGGACTCGAAGAGACCCAGTACTTC	TRBV7-2	TRBJ2-5	17	many	-
CASSEYTTYEQYF	TGTGCCAGCAGTGAATATACGACCTACGAGCAGTACTTC	TRBV25-1	TRBJ2-7	13	many	-
CASSFGPGSFYGYTF	TGTGCCAGCAGCTTTGGTCCAGGTTCCTTCTATGGCTACACCTTC	TRBV7-6	TRBJ1-2	15	many	-
CASSQDAGTGANVLTF	TGCGCCAGCAGCCAAGATGCGGGAACAGGGGCCAACGTCCTGACTTTC	TRBV4-3	TRBJ2-6	16	many	-
CASSFRTDGITIYF	TGTGCCAGCAGCTTCCGGACAGACGGAATCACCATATATTTT	TRBV11-2	TRBJ1-3	14	once	-
CASSYSDRGSDTEAFF	TGTGCCAGCAGTTACTCTGACAGGGGTTCGGACACTGAAGCTTTCTTT	TRBV6-2/TRBV6-3	TRBJ1-1	16	many	TRBD1
CASSLVDSRSPDTQYF	TGTGCCAGCAGCTTAGTCGACAGTCGTAGCCCAGATACGCAGTATTTT	TRBV13	TRBJ2-3	16	many	-
CATSDWQGPGELFF	TGTGCCACCAGTGATTGGCAGGGGCCCGGGGAGCTGTTTTTT	TRBV24-1	TRBJ2-2	14	many	-
CAWEGTVSYNEQFF	TGTGCCTGGGAAGGGACAGTTTCCTACAATGAGCAGTTCTTC	TRBV30	TRBJ2-1	14	-	TRBD1
CANSIGGSTEAFF	TGTGCCAATAGTATCGGGGGTTCCACTGAAGCTTTCTTT	TRBV19	TRBJ1-1	13	-	-
CSVEELDRHRYTDTQYF	TGCAGCGTTGAAGAATTGGACAGACACCGCTACACAGATACGCAGTATTTT	TRBV29-1	TRBJ2-3	17	many	-
CASRKEGGPDTQYF	TGTGCCAGTAGGAAAGAGGGAGGCCCCGATACGCAGTATTTT	TRBV19	TRBJ2-3	14	-	-
CASSPERAAQETQYF	TGTGCCAGCAGCCCAGAGCGGGCTGCGCAAGAGACCCAGTACTTC	TRBV3-1	TRBJ2-5	15	many	-
CASSQVISGANVPTF	TGCGCCAGCAGCCAAGTCATCTCTGGGGCCAACGTCCCGACTTTC	TRBV4-1	TRBJ2-6	15	-	-
CASSLGRTGGAETQYF	TGTGCCAGCAGCTTAGGTCGGACAGGGGGCGCGGAGACCCAGTACTTC	TRBV13	TRBJ2-5	16	many	TRBD1